These T cell receptor beta chains were read from a single sample in a study of response to subunit inactivated influenza vaccine. One entry per CDR3 protein, called by TCRdb with MiXCR from the RT-PCR reads. The sample lists roughly 550,000 distinct CDR3 sequences, roughly 25% occurring once. A further study also used this sample, focusing on T cells expressing NK-cell markers.

The input for sequencing was CD4+ T cells sorted from PBMCs, taken 11 to 12 days after vaccination. These receptors were obtained from a man aged 45 to 65 who received an inactivated influenza vaccine. CDR3s include the opening cysteine and the closing phenylalanine or tryptophan. The D gene is left open where the match is weak. Not all rows give a size; the values are once, few, many and, for expanded clones, a class.

d_gene,abundance,v_gene,j_gene,CDR3nt,CDR3aa
-,-,TRBV20-1,TRBJ2-3,TGCAGTGCTTACACAGATACGCAGTATTTT,CSAYTDTQYF
TRBD1,many,TRBV5-1,TRBJ2-6,TGCGCCAGCAGACCTAGGACAGGGGTTAGCTCTGGGGCCAACGTCCTGACTTTC,CASRPRTGVSSGANVLTF
-,few,TRBV2,TRBJ2-2,TGTGCCAGCAGGAGGGATAACACCGGGGAGCTGTTTTTT,CASRRDNTGELFF
-,-,TRBV20-1,TRBJ2-1,TGCAGTGCTAGCGGGAGCTATTACAATGAGCAGTTCTTC,CSASGSYYNEQFF
-,few,TRBV12-3/TRBV12-4,TRBJ2-5,TGTGCCAGCAGCCCTTTTCCGGGGCTCCGAGAGACCCAGTACTTC,CASSPFPGLRETQYF
-,-,TRBV5-6,TRBJ2-7,TGTGCCAGCAGCTTGGCAGGACAACCCCCGAAGTACTTC,CASSLAGQPPKYF
-,-,TRBV6-2/TRBV6-3,TRBJ2-7,TGTGCCAGCAGTTATGATCTCAGGGGTGATACCTACGAGCAGTACTTC,CASSYDLRGDTYEQYF
-,-,TRBV5-1,TRBJ1-4,TGCGCCAGCAGCTTGGGTATCACGAGTGAAAAACTGTTTTTT,CASSLGITSEKLFF
-,-,TRBV7-9,TRBJ2-7,TGTGCCAGCAGCTCTATCCGGGGGGAGCAGTACTTC,CASSSIRGEQYF
-,-,TRBV6-6,TRBJ1-6,TGTGCCAGCAGTTACTCGGATTCACCCCTCCACTTT,CASSYSDSPLHF
-,few,TRBV2,TRBJ1-5,TGTGCCAGCAGTGAAGGGCGGAATAGCAATCAGCCCCAGCATTTT,CASSEGRNSNQPQHF
TRBD2,-,TRBV30,TRBJ2-1,TGTGCCTGGAGTGTTCTAGCGGGGGGGCCTTATGAGCAGTTCTTC,CAWSVLAGGPYEQFF
-,few,TRBV9,TRBJ2-2,TGTGCCAGCAGCGTAGGCAGGGGTCGGACCGGGGAGCTGTTTTTT,CASSVGRGRTGELFF
TRBD2,few,TRBV7-2,TRBJ2-7,TGTGCCAGCAGCCCCTCTCCCGTGGGAGGGCATACCTACGAGCAGTACTTC,CASSPSPVGGHTYEQYF
-,-,TRBV11-2,TRBJ2-3,TGTGCCAGCAGCTTACAACCCAGGGCCCCAGATACGCAGTATTTT,CASSLQPRAPDTQYF
TRBD2,-,TRBV27,TRBJ2-1,TGTGCCAGCAGCCATAGCGGGGAGAACAATGAGCAGTTCTTC,CASSHSGENNEQFF
TRBD1,-,TRBV7-2,TRBJ2-5,TGTGCCAGCAGCTCGCCACAGGGGGCAGCGGAGACCCAGTACTTC,CASSSPQGAAETQYF
-,many,TRBV7-6,TRBJ2-7,TGTGCCAGCAGCTTAGTTTTGGGACTCACCTCCTACGAGCAGTACTTC,CASSLVLGLTSYEQYF
-,-,TRBV6-5,TRBJ1-1,TGTGCCAGCAGTTTCACGCAAGGGGGGGACACTGAAGCTTTCTTT,CASSFTQGGDTEAFF
TRBD2,-,TRBV11-2,TRBJ2-2,TGTGCCAGCAGCTTAGATTTAGCGGGTTTTTCCGGGGAGCTGTTTTTT,CASSLDLAGFSGELFF
TRBD2,few,TRBV12-3/TRBV12-4,TRBJ2-7,TGTGCCAGCAGCGGACTAGCCACCTACGAGCAGTACTTC,CASSGLATYEQYF
TRBD1,few,TRBV20-1,TRBJ2-5,TGCAGTGCTAGGAGACCGACAGGGATGGGGGAGACCCAGTACTTC,CSARRPTGMGETQYF
-,-,TRBV6-1,TRBJ2-5,TGTGCCAGCAGTGAAGGGTCCCTCTGGGAGACCCAGTACTTC,CASSEGSLWETQYF
-,-,TRBV3-1,TRBJ1-1,TGTGCCAGCAGCCAAGACTTCCCCGGGTCCGCAGCTTTCTTT,CASSQDFPGSAAFF
-,-,TRBV5-5,TRBJ2-5,TGTGCCAGCAGCACGGGACGGGGGCAAGAGACCCAGTACTTC,CASSTGRGQETQYF
-,-,TRBV3-1,TRBJ2-2,TGTGCCAGCTGCAATGAACTAAACACCGGGGAGCTGTTTTTT,CASCNELNTGELFF
-,few,TRBV4-1,TRBJ2-2,TGCGCCAGCAGCCAAGATTATTTACCCGGGGAGCTGTTTTTT,CASSQDYLPGELFF
TRBD1,few,TRBV20-1,TRBJ1-2,TGCAGTGCTAGAGAGACGGGGACAGCGCCTAACTATGGCTACACCTTC,CSARETGTAPNYGYTF
-,-,TRBV20-1,TRBJ1-6,TGCAGTGCTAGCACAGGGTACAATTCACCCCTCCACTTT,CSASTGYNSPLHF
-,-,TRBV24-1,TRBJ2-3,TGTGCCACCAGTGATTCAGGCCCCGGACTACTGAATACGCAGTATTTT,CATSDSGPGLLNTQYF
-,-,TRBV6-2/TRBV6-3,TRBJ2-7,TGTGCCAGCATGCTAACCTTCTATGACGAGCAGTACTTC,CASMLTFYDEQYF
TRBD2,-,TRBV20-1,TRBJ2-5,TGCAGTGCTAGATGTCTAGCGGGGAACCAAGAGACCCAGTACTTC,CSARCLAGNQETQYF
-,many,TRBV5-4,TRBJ1-2,TGTGCCAGCAGCTTGGACGGAACTAACTATGGCTACACCTTC,CASSLDGTNYGYTF
-,-,TRBV27,TRBJ1-5,TGTGCCAGCAGTTTAATCGGGAACTCCAATCAGCCCCAGCATTTT,CASSLIGNSNQPQHF
TRBD1,few,TRBV5-1,TRBJ1-1,TGCGCCAGCAGCGGGGGACAGGGGGGAACTGAAGCTTTCTTT,CASSGGQGGTEAFF
-,-,TRBV25-1,TRBJ1-3,TGTGCCAGCCGCCCTAACGCCATATATTTT,CASRPNAIYF
-,-,TRBV20-1,TRBJ1-2,TGCAGTGCTCTGCGCCTCAACCTCAATGGCTACACCTTC,CSALRLNLNGYTF
-,-,TRBV3-1,TRBJ1-1,TGTGCCAGCAGCCACCGACAGAGTTTGAACACTGAAGCTTTCTTT,CASSHRQSLNTEAFF
-,-,TRBV12-3/TRBV12-4,TRBJ2-1,TGTGCCAGCAGTCAAAGAGAGGGGTACACAGGCGCTGAGCAGTTCTTC,CASSQREGYTGAEQFF
-,few,TRBV20-1,TRBJ1-1,TGCAGTGCTAGACCCCCTAGGACAGCGGGGACTGAAGCTTTCTTT,CSARPPRTAGTEAFF
-,-,TRBV6-1,TRBJ1-2,TGTGCCAGCAGTGAACCCGGTCAGAACAATGGCTACACCTTC,CASSEPGQNNGYTF
TRBD1,few,TRBV4-3,TRBJ2-2,TGCGCCAGCAGCCTCCTCGGACAGGGGAGGCGGGAGCTGTTTTTT,CASSLLGQGRRELFF
-,-,TRBV7-2,TRBJ2-3,TGTGCCAGCAGCTTCCCAGGGGATACGCAGTATTTT,CASSFPGDTQYF
-,-,TRBV2,TRBJ1-5,TGTGCCAGCAGTAACGACAGGCCCTCGAATCAGCCCCAGCATTTT,CASSNDRPSNQPQHF
TRBD2,few,TRBV20-1,TRBJ2-1,TGCAGTGCCAGAAAGGCTAGCGGGAGGCCCTCCTGGAATGAGCAGTTCTTC,CSARKASGRPSWNEQFF
-,many,TRBV12-3/TRBV12-4,TRBJ1-2,TGTGCCAGCAGTTTTGGTGGCTATGGCTACACCTTC,CASSFGGYGYTF
-,-,TRBV11-2,TRBJ2-7,TGTGCCAGCAGCTTACTAGCCCAGGGTCCCTACGAGCAGTACTTC,CASSLLAQGPYEQYF
-,-,TRBV6-6,TRBJ2-7,TGTGCCAGCAGTCGTAATAGGGTCGAGCAGTACTTC,CASSRNRVEQYF